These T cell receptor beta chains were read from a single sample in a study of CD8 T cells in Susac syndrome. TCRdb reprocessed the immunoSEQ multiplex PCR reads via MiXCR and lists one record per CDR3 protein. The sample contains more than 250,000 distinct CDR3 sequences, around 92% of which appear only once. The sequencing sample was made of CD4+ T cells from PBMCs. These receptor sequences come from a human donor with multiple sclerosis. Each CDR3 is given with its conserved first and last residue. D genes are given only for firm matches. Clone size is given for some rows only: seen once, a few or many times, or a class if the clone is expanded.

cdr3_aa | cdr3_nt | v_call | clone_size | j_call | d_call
CASSSLRESKNIQYF | TGTGCCAGCAGTTCCCTTCGCGAAAGCAAAAACATTCAGTACTTC | TRBV12-3/TRBV12-4 | . | TRBJ2-4 | .
CASSLGIVLTDTQYF | TGCGCCAGCAGCTTGGGGATCGTCCTCACAGATACGCAGTATTTT | TRBV5-1 | . | TRBJ2-3 | .
CASTLGGPSGKDTQYF | TGTGCCAGCACCCTAGGGGGGCCTAGCGGAAAGGATACGCAGTATTTT | TRBV7-2 | once | TRBJ2-3 | .
CASEGGGAGNTIYF | TGTGCCAGTGAAGGAGGGGGCGCAGGAAACACCATATATTTT | TRBV19 | . | TRBJ1-3 | TRBD1
CASSSGGGRQETQYF | TGTGCCAGCAGCTCCGGAGGGGGAAGACAAGAGACCCAGTACTTC | TRBV13 | . | TRBJ2-5 | .
CASSFAGAGETQYF | TGTGCTAGCAGCTTTGCGGGGGCTGGAGAGACCCAGTACTTC | TRBV7-7 | . | TRBJ2-5 | .
CSASRTGTGELFF | TGCAGTGCTAGTAGGACTGGAACCGGGGAGCTGTTTTTT | TRBV20-1 | . | TRBJ2-2 | .
CSVIVTGGYGYTF | TGCAGCGTTATAGTTACAGGGGGCTATGGCTACACCTTC | TRBV29-1 | . | TRBJ1-2 | TRBD1
CASSQERGFFTGELFF | TGCGCCAGCAGCCAAGAGAGGGGTTTCTTCACCGGGGAGCTGTTTTTT | TRBV4-1 | . | TRBJ2-2 | .
CASSQDGTLPQHF | TGTGCCAGCAGCCAAGACGGGACCCTGCCCCAGCATTTT | TRBV4-2 | . | TRBJ1-5 | .
CASSLAAGQTEAFF | TGTGCCAGCAGCTTAGCCGCAGGGCAGACTGAAGCTTTCTTT | TRBV7-6 | . | TRBJ1-1 | .